A selection of T cell receptor beta chains follows, all from one sample in a study of human T cells and chemical hapten exposure. TCRdb re-called the 5' RACE reads through MiXCR, storing one row per CDR3 protein. The table shows 75,000 or so distinct CDR3 sequences, with approximately 15% occurring only once. The origin of the receptors is a female donor in good health. CDR3s include the opening cysteine and the closing phenylalanine or tryptophan.

>TRBJ2-6|TRBV2
CASRQRQGGSGANVLTF
>TRBJ2-7|TRBV4-1
CASSQDTREGYEQYF
>TRBJ2-1|TRBV10-3
CAISESSGGVYNEQFF
>TRBJ2-1|TRBV29-1
CSVNRGLYNEQFF
>TRBJ2-2|TRBV12-3/TRBV12-4
CASSLAMGELFF
>TRBJ1-2|TRBV12-3/TRBV12-4
CASSLGSTMGGYTF
>TRBJ2-1|TRBV28
CASSLILEAQFF
>TRBJ1-2|TRBV5-4
CASMLRDRANYGYTF
>TRBJ1-1|TRBV5-6
CASSLWQGKGEAFF
>TRBJ2-5|TRBV12-3/TRBV12-4
CASSSGTGVETQYF
>TRBJ2-3|TRBV7-6
CASSLTRAGADTQYF
>TRBJ1-3|TRBV3-1
CASSQGTRSGNTIYF
>TRBJ1-1|TRBV7-9
CASSFTGGAEAFF
>TRBJ1-1|TRBV20-1
CSAHNRDRNTEAFF
>TRBJ2-7|TRBV27
CASSFGTGGSEQYF
>TRBJ1-1|TRBV7-8
CASSLTRSTEAFF
>TRBJ2-6|TRBV5-1
CASSLTGSSGANVLTF
>TRBJ2-5|TRBV2
CASSLAGESRKTQYF
>TRBJ1-4|TRBV18
CASSPGRTDSGGKLFF
>TRBJ2-4|TRBV15
CATSSGAGLVKNIQYF
>TRBJ2-1|TRBV29-1
CSAQVRDEQFF
>TRBJ1-2|TRBV7-2
CASSLMGENYGYTF
>TRBJ2-7|TRBV11-1
CASSLAGAGRAYEQYF
>TRBJ1-3|TRBV7-9
CASSLQGAGNTIYF
>TRBJ1-2|TRBV28
CASRPNRGGGYGYTF
>TRBJ2-7|TRBV6-5
CASRGTGGEQYF
>TRBJ1-2|TRBV30
CAWSGDRWRGGYTF
>TRBJ2-2|TRBV9
CASSAGGVNTGELFF
>TRBJ2-6|TRBV18
CASSLNSGRSGANVLTF
>TRBJ2-3|TRBV12-3/TRBV12-4
CASSLGQGGTDTQYF
>TRBJ2-5|TRBV28
CASSPVAETQYF
>TRBJ2-7|TRBV20-1
CSAYLAGGLYEQYF
>TRBJ2-1|TRBV20-1
CSARDLKGLYNEQFF
>TRBJ1-1|TRBV12-3/TRBV12-4
CASSFTQATEAFF
>TRBJ2-1|TRBV9
CASSVDNGVILNNEQFF
>TRBJ1-5|TRBV19
CASSMWEGSQSNQPQHF
>TRBJ1-6|TRBV3-1
CASSQGLTVHF
>TRBJ1-4|TRBV4-1
CAIGQVRNEKLFF
>TRBJ1-1|TRBV12-3/TRBV12-4
CASSLNRGRTEAFF
>TRBJ1-5|TRBV6-6
CASSYSDSRNQPQHF
>TRBJ2-7|TRBV12-3/TRBV12-4
CASNRAGFEQYF
>TRBJ2-5|TRBV19
CASGTSGSGETQYF
>TRBJ1-3|TRBV9
CASSGYSGNTIYF
>TRBJ2-1|TRBV6-6
CASSYSYAPRFVYNEQFF
>TRBJ1-2|TRBV12-3/TRBV12-4
CASSFSGRARSSYGYTF
>TRBJ1-3|TRBV5-1
CASSQGDTIYF
>TRBJ2-3|TRBV12-3/TRBV12-4
CASSHFPGLSWEDTQYF
>TRBJ2-2|TRBV9
CASSAQGANTGELFF
>TRBJ2-6|TRBV20-1
CSARDRGTGANVLTF
>TRBJ1-2|TRBV6-1
CASSSAGGLGYTF
>TRBJ2-1|TRBV7-9
CASSLPAAEQFF
>TRBJ2-3|TRBV7-9
CASSRRGGTDTQYF
>TRBJ2-3|TRBV9
CASSVAPHDTQYF
>TRBJ2-7|TRBV20-1
CSANLMGSSYEQYF
>TRBJ2-3|TRBV5-4
CASSGTSESDTQYF